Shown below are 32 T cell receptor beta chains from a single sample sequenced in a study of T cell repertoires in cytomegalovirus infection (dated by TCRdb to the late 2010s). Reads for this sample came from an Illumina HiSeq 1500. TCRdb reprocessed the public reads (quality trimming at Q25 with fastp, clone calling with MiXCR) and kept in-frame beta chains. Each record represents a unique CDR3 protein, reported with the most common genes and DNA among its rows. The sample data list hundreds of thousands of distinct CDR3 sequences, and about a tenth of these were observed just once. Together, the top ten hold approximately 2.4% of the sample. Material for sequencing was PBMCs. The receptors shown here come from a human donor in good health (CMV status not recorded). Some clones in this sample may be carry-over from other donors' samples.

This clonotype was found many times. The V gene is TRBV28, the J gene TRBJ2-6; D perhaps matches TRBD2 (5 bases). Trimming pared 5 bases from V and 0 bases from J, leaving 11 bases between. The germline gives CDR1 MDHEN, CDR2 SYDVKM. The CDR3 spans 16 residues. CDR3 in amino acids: CASSLTTSSGANVLTF. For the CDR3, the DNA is TGTGCCAGCAGTCTCACTACTAGCTCTGGGGCCAACGTCCTGACTTTC. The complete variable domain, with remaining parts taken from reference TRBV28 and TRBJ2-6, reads DVKVTQSSRYLVKRTGEKVFLECVQDMDHENMFWYRQDPGLGLRLIYFSYDVKMKEKGDIPEGYSVSREKKERFSLILESASTNQTSMYLCASSLTTSSGANVLTFGAGSRLTVL.

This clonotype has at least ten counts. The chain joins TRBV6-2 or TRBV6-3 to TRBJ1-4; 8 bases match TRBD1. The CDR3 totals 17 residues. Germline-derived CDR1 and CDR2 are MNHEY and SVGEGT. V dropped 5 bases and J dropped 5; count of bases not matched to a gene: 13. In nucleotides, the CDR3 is TGTGCCAGCAGTCGCCCCATCGCCGGACAGGGAAATGAAAAACTGTTTTTT. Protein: CASSRPIAGQGNEKLFF.

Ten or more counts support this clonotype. CDR3 sequence: CASSSGRTSGQETQYF. The CDR3 region has the DNA TGTGCCAGCAGCTCCGGTAGGACTAGCGGACAAGAGACCCAGTACTTC. The genes are TRBV7-3 and TRBJ2-5; TRBD2 aligns across 10 bases. Trimming at V came to 4 bases and at J to 2 bases, leaving 7 bases not matched to a gene. Germline V gene lookup returns CDR1 SGHTA and CDR2 FQGTGA. CDR3 size: 16 residues.

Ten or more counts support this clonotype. The CDR3 protein is CASSLAQAASYEQFF. The CDR3 bases are TGTGCCAGCAGCTTAGCGCAGGCAGCCTCCTATGAGCAGTTCTTC. The chain is built from TRBV7-2 and TRBJ2-1; D unresolved. This CDR3 comprises 15 residues. Germline V gene data show CDR1 as SGHTA and CDR2 as FQGNSA. The ends were cut back, 0 bases at V and 8 bases at J, with 14 bases in the middle.

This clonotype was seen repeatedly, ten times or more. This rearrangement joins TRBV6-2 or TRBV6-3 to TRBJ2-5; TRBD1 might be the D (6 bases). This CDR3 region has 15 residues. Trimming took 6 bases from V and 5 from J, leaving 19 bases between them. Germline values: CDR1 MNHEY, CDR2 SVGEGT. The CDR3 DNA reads TGTGCCAGCAGCCTTAGGGACAATCCGCGGGAGACCCAGTACTTC. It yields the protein CASSLRDNPRETQYF.

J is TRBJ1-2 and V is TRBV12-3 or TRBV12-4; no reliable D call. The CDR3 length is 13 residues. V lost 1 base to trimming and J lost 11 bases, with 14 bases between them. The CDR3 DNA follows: TGTGCCAGCAGTTTAGGGGCCGCCGCTGGGTACACCTTC. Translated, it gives CASSLGAAAGYTF.

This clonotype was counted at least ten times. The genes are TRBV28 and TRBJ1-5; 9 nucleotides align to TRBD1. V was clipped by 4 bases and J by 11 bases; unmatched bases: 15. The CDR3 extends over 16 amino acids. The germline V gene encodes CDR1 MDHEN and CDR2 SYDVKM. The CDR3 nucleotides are TGTGCCAGCAGTTACTCGCGATCGGGACAGGGATTGACCCAGCATTTT. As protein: CASSYSRSGQGLTQHF. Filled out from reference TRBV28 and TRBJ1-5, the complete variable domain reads DVKVTQSSRYLVKRTGEKVFLECVQDMDHENMFWYRQDPGLGLRLIYFSYDVKMKEKGDIPEGYSVSREKKERFSLILESASTNQTSMYLCASSYSRSGQGLTQHFGDGTRLSIL.

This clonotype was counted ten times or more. The CDR3 region has the DNA TGTGCCAGCAGCTTGGCCTGGGGGGCTGGCACTGAAGCTTTCTTT. Protein product: CASSLAWGAGTEAFF. The chain carries TRBV5-5 and TRBJ1-1, with D possibly TRBD1 on 6 matching bases. This CDR3 has 15 residues. Per germline, CDR1 SGHKS and CDR2 YYEKEE (reference sequence). V lost 0 bases to trimming and J lost 4 bases, with 13 bases between them.

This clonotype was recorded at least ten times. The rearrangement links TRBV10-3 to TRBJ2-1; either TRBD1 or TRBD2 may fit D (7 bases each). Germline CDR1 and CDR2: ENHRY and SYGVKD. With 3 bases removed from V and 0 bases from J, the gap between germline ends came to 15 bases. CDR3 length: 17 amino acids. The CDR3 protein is CAISDVRGGSSYNEQFF. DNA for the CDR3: TGTGCCATCAGTGATGTCAGGGGGGGAAGCTCCTACAATGAGCAGTTCTTC.

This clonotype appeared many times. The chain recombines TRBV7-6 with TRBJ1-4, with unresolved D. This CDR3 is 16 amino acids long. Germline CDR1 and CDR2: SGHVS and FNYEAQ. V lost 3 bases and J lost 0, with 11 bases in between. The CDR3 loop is CASSFTALATNEKLFF. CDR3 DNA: TGTGCCAGCAGCTTCACTGCTCTTGCAACTAATGAAAAACTGTTTTTT. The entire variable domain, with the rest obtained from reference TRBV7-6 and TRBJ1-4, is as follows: GAGVSQSPRYKVTKRGQDVALRCDPISGHVSLYWYRQALGQGPEFLTYFNYEAQQDKSGLPNDRFSAERPEGSISTLTIQRTEQRDSAMYRCASSFTALATNEKLFFGSGTQLSVL.

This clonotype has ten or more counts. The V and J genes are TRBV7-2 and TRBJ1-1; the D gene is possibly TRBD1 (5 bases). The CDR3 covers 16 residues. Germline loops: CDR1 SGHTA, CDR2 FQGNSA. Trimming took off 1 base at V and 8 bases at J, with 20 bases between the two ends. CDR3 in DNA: TGTGCCAGCAGCTTAGGAAGGGGTCCGGGGGTTGGGGAAGCTTTCTTT. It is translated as CASSLGRGPGVGEAFF.

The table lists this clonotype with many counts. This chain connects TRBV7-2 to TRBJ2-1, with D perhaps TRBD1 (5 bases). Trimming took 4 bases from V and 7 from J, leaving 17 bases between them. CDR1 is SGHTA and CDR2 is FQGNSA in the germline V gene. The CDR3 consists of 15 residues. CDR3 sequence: CASSYGHTLGNEQFF. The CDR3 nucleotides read TGTGCCAGCAGCTATGGACACACCCTAGGGAATGAGCAGTTCTTC.

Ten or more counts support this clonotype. The chain's CDR3 is CSVVRQGGQETQYF. The CDR3 nucleotides read TGCAGCGTTGTAAGACAGGGAGGTCAAGAGACCCAGTACTTC. The chain uses TRBV29-1 and TRBJ2-5, with a weak D call TRBD1 (7 bases). Germline CDR1 SQVTM, CDR2 ANQGSEA. V lost 4 bases to trimming and J lost 2 bases, with 14 bases between them. The CDR3 covers 14 residues.

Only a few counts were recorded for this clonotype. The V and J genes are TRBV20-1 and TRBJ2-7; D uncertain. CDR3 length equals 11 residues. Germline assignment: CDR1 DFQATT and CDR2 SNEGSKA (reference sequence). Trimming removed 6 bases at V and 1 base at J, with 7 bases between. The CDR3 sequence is CSARSSYEQYF. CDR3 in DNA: TGCAGTGCCAGGTCATCCTACGAGCAGTACTTC.

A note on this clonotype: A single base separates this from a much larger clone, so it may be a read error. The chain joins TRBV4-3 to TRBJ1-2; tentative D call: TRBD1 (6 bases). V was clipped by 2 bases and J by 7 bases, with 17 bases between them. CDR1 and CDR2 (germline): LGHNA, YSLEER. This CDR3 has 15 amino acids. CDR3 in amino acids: CASSQIVGALCGYTF. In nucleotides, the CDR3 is TGCGCCAGCAGCCAAATCGTGGGGGCTTTGTGTGGCTACACCTTC.

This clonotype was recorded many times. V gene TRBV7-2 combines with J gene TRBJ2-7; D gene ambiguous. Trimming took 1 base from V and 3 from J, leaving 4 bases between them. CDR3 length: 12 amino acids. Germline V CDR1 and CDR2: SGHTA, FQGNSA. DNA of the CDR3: TGTGCCAGCAGCTTAGTCAGCTACGAGCAGTACTTC. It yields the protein CASSLVSYEQYF.

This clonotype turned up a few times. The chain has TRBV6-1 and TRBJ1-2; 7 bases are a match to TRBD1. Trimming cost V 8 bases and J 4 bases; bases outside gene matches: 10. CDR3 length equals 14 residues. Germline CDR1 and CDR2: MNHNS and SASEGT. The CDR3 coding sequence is TGTGCCAGCCGAAAGACAGGGCTCGCCTATGGCTACACCTTC. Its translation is CASRKTGLAYGYTF.

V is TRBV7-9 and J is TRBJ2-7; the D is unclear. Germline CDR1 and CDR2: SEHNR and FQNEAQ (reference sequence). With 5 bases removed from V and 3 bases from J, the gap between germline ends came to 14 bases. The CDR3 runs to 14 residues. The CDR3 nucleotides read TGTGCCAGCAGCGAATCGGGCCGCATCTACGAGCAGTACTTC. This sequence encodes CASSESGRIYEQYF.

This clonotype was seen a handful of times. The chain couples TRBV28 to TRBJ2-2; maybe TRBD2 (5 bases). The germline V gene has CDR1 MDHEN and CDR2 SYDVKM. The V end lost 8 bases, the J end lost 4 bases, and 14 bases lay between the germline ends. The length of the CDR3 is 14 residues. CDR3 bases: TGTGCCAGCTCCGAGGGAGTAACCACCGGGGAGCTGTTTTTT. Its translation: CASSEGVTTGELFF.

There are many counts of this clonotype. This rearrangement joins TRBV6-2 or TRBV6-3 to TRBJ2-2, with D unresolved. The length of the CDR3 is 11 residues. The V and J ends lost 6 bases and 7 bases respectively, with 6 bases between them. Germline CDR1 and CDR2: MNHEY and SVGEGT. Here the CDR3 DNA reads TGTGCCAGCAGCCATGGCGGGGAGCTGTTTTTT. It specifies CASSHGGELFF.

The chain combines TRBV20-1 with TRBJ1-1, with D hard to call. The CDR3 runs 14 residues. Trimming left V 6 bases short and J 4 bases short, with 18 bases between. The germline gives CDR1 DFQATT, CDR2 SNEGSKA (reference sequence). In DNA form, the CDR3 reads TGCAGTGCGCCACATTCAGGAGGGATCACTGAAGCTTTCTTT. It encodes CSAPHSGGITEAFF.

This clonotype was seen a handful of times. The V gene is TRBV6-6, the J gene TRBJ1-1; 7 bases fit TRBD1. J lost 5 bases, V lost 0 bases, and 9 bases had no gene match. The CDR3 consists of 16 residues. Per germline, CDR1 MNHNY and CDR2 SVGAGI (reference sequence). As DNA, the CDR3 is TGTGCCAGCAGTTACTCCGGGGGCGCAGGGGGGACTGAAGCTTTCTTT. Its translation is CASSYSGGAGGTEAFF.

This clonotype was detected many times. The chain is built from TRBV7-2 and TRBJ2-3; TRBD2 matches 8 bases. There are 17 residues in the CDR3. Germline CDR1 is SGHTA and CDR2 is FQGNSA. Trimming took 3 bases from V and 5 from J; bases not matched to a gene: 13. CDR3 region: CASSFLPSGGQRDTQYF. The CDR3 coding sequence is TGTGCCAGCAGCTTCTTACCAAGCGGGGGTCAGCGAGATACGCAGTATTTT.

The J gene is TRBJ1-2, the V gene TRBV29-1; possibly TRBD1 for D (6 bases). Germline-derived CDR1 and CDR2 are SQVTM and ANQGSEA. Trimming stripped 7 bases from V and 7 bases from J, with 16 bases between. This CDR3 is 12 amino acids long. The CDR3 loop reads CSAGGGLVGYTF. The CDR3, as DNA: TGCAGCGCCGGAGGGGGACTTGTTGGCTACACCTTC.

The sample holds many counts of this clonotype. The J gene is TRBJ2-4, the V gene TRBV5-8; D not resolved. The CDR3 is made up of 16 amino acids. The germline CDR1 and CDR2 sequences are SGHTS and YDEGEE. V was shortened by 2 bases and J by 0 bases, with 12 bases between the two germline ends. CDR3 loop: CASSFPLTLAKNIQYF. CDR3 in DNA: TGTGCCAGCAGCTTTCCCTTGACACTAGCCAAAAACATTCAGTACTTC.

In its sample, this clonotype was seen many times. The CDR3 region has the DNA TGTGCCAGCAGCTTCGGGACAGGGGGGCGAGCTTTCTTT. As protein: CASSFGTGGRAFF. V gene TRBV5-6 combines with J gene TRBJ1-1; TRBD1 agrees at 11 bases. The CDR3 length is 13 residues. Germline CDR1 reads SGHDT; CDR2 reads YYEEEE. The trim removed 2 bases at V and 10 bases at J, leaving 4 bases unmatched.

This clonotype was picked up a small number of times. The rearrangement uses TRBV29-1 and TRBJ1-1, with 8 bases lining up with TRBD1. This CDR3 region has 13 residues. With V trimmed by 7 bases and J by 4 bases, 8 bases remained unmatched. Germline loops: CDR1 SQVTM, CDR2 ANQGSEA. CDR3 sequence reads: CSALGQAVTEAFF. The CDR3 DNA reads TGCAGCGCCTTGGGACAGGCGGTCACTGAAGCTTTCTTT.

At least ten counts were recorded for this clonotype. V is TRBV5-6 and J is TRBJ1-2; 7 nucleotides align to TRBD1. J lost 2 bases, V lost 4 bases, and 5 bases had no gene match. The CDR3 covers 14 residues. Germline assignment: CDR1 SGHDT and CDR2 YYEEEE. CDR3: CASSPPGQNYGYTF. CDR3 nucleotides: TGTGCCAGCAGCCCACCGGGACAGAACTATGGCTACACCTTC.

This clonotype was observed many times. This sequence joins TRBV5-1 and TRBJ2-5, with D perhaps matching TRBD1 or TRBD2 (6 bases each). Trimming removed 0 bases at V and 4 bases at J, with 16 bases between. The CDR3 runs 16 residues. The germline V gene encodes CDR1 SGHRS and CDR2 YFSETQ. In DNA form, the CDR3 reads TGCGCCAGCAGCTTGGGGGACGGGGGCGTCGGAGAGACCCAGTACTTC. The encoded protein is CASSLGDGGVGETQYF.

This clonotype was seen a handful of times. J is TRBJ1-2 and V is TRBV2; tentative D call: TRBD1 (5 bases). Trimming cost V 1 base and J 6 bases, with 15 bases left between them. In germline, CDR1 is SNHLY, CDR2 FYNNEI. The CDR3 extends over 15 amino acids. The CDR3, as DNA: TGTGCCAGCAGTGAAGGGGGCCGTCGGCGGGATGGCTACACCTTC. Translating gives CASSEGGRRRDGYTF. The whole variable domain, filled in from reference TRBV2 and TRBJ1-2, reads EPEVTQTPSHQVTQMGQEVILRCVPISNHLYFYWYRQILGQKVEFLVSFYNNEISEKSEIFDDQFSVERPDGSNFTLKIRSTKLEDSAMYFCASSEGGRRRDGYTFGSGTRLTVV.

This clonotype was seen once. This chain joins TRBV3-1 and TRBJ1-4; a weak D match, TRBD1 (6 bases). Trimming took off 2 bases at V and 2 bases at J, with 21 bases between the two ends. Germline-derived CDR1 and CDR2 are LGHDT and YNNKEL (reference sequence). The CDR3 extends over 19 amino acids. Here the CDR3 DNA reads TGTGCCAGCAGCCAAAATAATCCGCAGGGGATTGCGACTAATGAAAAACTGTTTTTT. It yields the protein CASSQNNPQGIATNEKLFF.

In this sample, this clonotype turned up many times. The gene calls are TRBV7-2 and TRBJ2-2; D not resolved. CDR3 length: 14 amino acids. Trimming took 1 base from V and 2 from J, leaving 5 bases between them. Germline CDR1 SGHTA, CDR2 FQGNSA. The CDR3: CASSLDSNTGELFF. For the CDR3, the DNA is TGTGCCAGCAGCTTAGACAGTAACACCGGGGAGCTGTTTTTT.